These T cell receptor beta chains were read from a single sample in a study of blood T cell repertoires in COVID-19. TCRdb's table, derived via immunoSEQ multiplex PCR, lists solely in-frame clones and lacks some. This table has some 110,000 clones, 90% appearing once. Sequenced: peripheral blood. These receptors all come from a human donor with active COVID-19. The donor label of this sample is uncertain. The CDR3 runs from the conserved cysteine through the conserved F or W. The order of the fields is CDR3 protein, CDR3 DNA, CDR3 length, D gene, J gene, clone size, V gene. D genes are given only for firm matches. The size field is filled for only some rows; it gives once, few, many or a size class.

cdr3_aa: CASSYKVGVTNEKLFF
cdr3_nt: TGTGCCAGCAGTTACAAGGTCGGGGTGACTAATGAAAAACTGTTTTTT
cdr3_length: 16
d_call: -
j_call: TRBJ1-4
clone_size: -
v_call: TRBV6-5

cdr3_aa: CASSDPYARDMFRNTIYF
cdr3_nt: TGTGCCAGCAGTGATCCCTACGCCCGGGACATGTTCAGAAACACCATATATTTT
cdr3_length: 18
d_call: -
j_call: TRBJ1-3
clone_size: -
v_call: TRBV2

cdr3_aa: CASSEARVGQGQSLSRRDGYTF
cdr3_nt: TGTGCCAGCAGTGAAGCGAGGGTTGGACAGGGGCAATCCCTGAGCCGCCGGGATGGCTACACCTTC
cdr3_length: 22
d_call: TRBD1
j_call: TRBJ1-2
clone_size: -
v_call: TRBV6-1

cdr3_aa: CASSLRTGANYEQYF
cdr3_nt: TGTGCCAGCTCACTTCGGACAGGGGCAAACTACGAGCAGTACTTC
cdr3_length: 15
d_call: TRBD1
j_call: TRBJ2-7
clone_size: -
v_call: TRBV18

cdr3_aa: CASSQVTGELFF
cdr3_nt: TGCGCCAGCAGCCAAGTAACCGGGGAGCTGTTTTTT
cdr3_length: 12
d_call: -
j_call: TRBJ2-2
clone_size: -
v_call: TRBV4-3

cdr3_aa: CASSLVGPNTEAFF
cdr3_nt: TGTGCCAGCAGCTTGGTTGGGCCCAACACTGAAGCTTTCTTT
cdr3_length: 14
d_call: -
j_call: TRBJ1-1
clone_size: -
v_call: TRBV5-5

cdr3_aa: CASSQDRQGCTDTQYF
cdr3_nt: TGTGCCAGCAGCCAAGATCGACAGGGGTGCACAGATACGCAGTATTTT
cdr3_length: 16
d_call: TRBD1
j_call: TRBJ2-3
clone_size: -
v_call: TRBV3-1/TRBV3-2

cdr3_aa: CASSGRDRLSNYGYTF
cdr3_nt: TGTGCCAGCAGCGGCCGGGACAGACTTTCTAACTATGGCTACACCTTC
cdr3_length: 16
d_call: TRBD1
j_call: TRBJ1-2
clone_size: -
v_call: TRBV2

cdr3_aa: CASSLEFGRVSSYNEQFF
cdr3_nt: TGCGCCAGCAGCTTGGAGTTTGGGCGGGTGAGCTCCTACAATGAGCAGTTCTTC
cdr3_length: 18
d_call: -
j_call: TRBJ2-1
clone_size: -
v_call: TRBV5-1

cdr3_aa: CASSPGTGANSPLHF
cdr3_nt: TGTGCCAGCAGCCCCGGGACAGGGGCGAATTCACCCCTCCACTTT
cdr3_length: 15
d_call: TRBD1
j_call: TRBJ1-6
clone_size: -
v_call: TRBV9

cdr3_aa: CASSQPAGRMRLDTQYF
cdr3_nt: TGTGCCAGCAGCCAGCCGGCGGGACGGATGAGGCTCGATACGCAGTATTTT
cdr3_length: 17
d_call: -
j_call: TRBJ2-3
clone_size: -
v_call: TRBV4-2

cdr3_aa: CASSLQSVAFF
cdr3_nt: TGCGCCAGCAGCCTTCAATCAGTAGCTTTCTTT
cdr3_length: 11
d_call: -
j_call: TRBJ1-1
clone_size: -
v_call: TRBV4-1

cdr3_aa: CASSVDPSSGYTF
cdr3_nt: TGTGCCAGCAGCGTAGATCCAAGCTCTGGCTACACCTTC
cdr3_length: 13
d_call: -
j_call: TRBJ1-2
clone_size: -
v_call: TRBV9

cdr3_aa: CASSSQGAGNTIYF
cdr3_nt: TGTGCCAGCAGCTCCCAGGGGGCTGGAAACACCATATATTTT
cdr3_length: 14
d_call: TRBD1
j_call: TRBJ1-3
clone_size: -
v_call: TRBV11-3

cdr3_aa: CASNKDRGSHEQYF
cdr3_nt: TGTGCCAGCAACAAGGACAGGGGTTCCCACGAGCAGTACTTC
cdr3_length: 14
d_call: TRBD1
j_call: TRBJ2-7
clone_size: -
v_call: TRBV7-6

cdr3_aa: CASSHTFYEQYF
cdr3_nt: TGTGCCAGCAGCCACACATTCTACGAGCAGTACTTC
cdr3_length: 12
d_call: -
j_call: TRBJ2-7
clone_size: -
v_call: TRBV14

cdr3_aa: CAARPEGAGADTQYF
cdr3_nt: TGTGCCGCGCGACCGGAGGGGGCAGGGGCAGATACGCAGTATTTT
cdr3_length: 15
d_call: -
j_call: TRBJ2-3
clone_size: -
v_call: TRBV28

cdr3_aa: CASSLGTATNEKLFF
cdr3_nt: TGCGCCAGCAGCTTGGGAACAGCAACTAATGAAAAACTGTTTTTT
cdr3_length: 15
d_call: -
j_call: TRBJ1-4
clone_size: -
v_call: TRBV5-1

cdr3_aa: CASSLGLSFGYTF
cdr3_nt: TGTGCCAGCAGCTTAGGTCTTTCTTTTGGCTACACCTTC
cdr3_length: 13
d_call: -
j_call: TRBJ1-2
clone_size: few
v_call: TRBV7-9

cdr3_aa: CASSPDRGRHEQYF
cdr3_nt: TGTGCCAGTAGTCCAGACAGGGGTCGTCACGAGCAGTACTTC
cdr3_length: 14
d_call: TRBD1
j_call: TRBJ2-7
clone_size: -
v_call: TRBV19

cdr3_aa: CASSPLDRGFSGNTIYF
cdr3_nt: TGTGCCAGCAGCCCTCTGGACAGGGGTTTCAGTGGAAACACCATATATTTT
cdr3_length: 17
d_call: TRBD1
j_call: TRBJ1-3
clone_size: once
v_call: TRBV7-6

cdr3_aa: CASRQGGVHEQYF
cdr3_nt: TGTGCCAGCCGACAGGGGGGAGTCCACGAGCAGTACTTC
cdr3_length: 13
d_call: TRBD1
j_call: TRBJ2-7
clone_size: -
v_call: TRBV19

cdr3_aa: CASSPLVRHPSNQPQHF
cdr3_nt: TGTGCCAGCAGCCCTCTCGTGCGGCATCCCAGCAATCAGCCCCAGCATTTT
cdr3_length: 17
d_call: -
j_call: TRBJ1-5
clone_size: -
v_call: TRBV6-2/TRBV6-3

cdr3_aa: CASSVEMNTEAFF
cdr3_nt: TGTGCCAGCAGCGTCGAGATGAACACTGAAGCTTTCTTT
cdr3_length: 13
d_call: -
j_call: TRBJ1-1
clone_size: -
v_call: TRBV9

cdr3_aa: CASTPGLVQETQYF
cdr3_nt: TGTGCCAGCACGCCTGGACTAGTTCAAGAGACCCAGTACTTC
cdr3_length: 14
d_call: TRBD2
j_call: TRBJ2-5
clone_size: -
v_call: TRBV2

cdr3_aa: CASSVHVTGELFF
cdr3_nt: TGTGCCAGCAGCGTTCATGTCACCGGGGAGCTGTTTTTT
cdr3_length: 13
d_call: -
j_call: TRBJ2-2
clone_size: -
v_call: TRBV9

cdr3_aa: CASRREFSGANVLTF
cdr3_nt: TGTGCCAGCAGAAGGGAGTTTTCTGGGGCCAACGTCCTGACTTTC
cdr3_length: 15
d_call: -
j_call: TRBJ2-6
clone_size: -
v_call: TRBV6-5

cdr3_aa: CSAGTGGNYGYTF
cdr3_nt: TGCAGCGCTGGGACAGGGGGTAACTATGGCTACACCTTC
cdr3_length: 13
d_call: TRBD1
j_call: TRBJ1-2
clone_size: -
v_call: TRBV29-1

cdr3_aa: CASSIGTPNSPLHF
cdr3_nt: TGTGCCAGTAGTATCGGGACACCAAATTCACCCCTCCACTTT
cdr3_length: 14
d_call: -
j_call: TRBJ1-6
clone_size: -
v_call: TRBV19

cdr3_aa: CASSPARGYQPQHF
cdr3_nt: TGTGCCAGCAGCCCCGCGCGGGGTTACCAGCCCCAGCATTTT
cdr3_length: 14
d_call: -
j_call: TRBJ1-5
clone_size: few
v_call: TRBV7-2

cdr3_aa: CATSRGPGGAETQYF
cdr3_nt: TGTGCCACCAGCAGAGGCCCAGGGGGCGCGGAGACCCAGTACTTC
cdr3_length: 15
d_call: TRBD1
j_call: TRBJ2-5
clone_size: -
v_call: TRBV15

cdr3_aa: CASSFGGRQETQYF
cdr3_nt: TGTGCCAGCAGCTTCGGGGGACGGCAAGAGACCCAGTACTTC
cdr3_length: 14
d_call: -
j_call: TRBJ2-5
clone_size: -
v_call: TRBV5-4

cdr3_aa: CASSVKDRGHNYGYTF
cdr3_nt: TGTGCCAGCAGCGTAAAGGACAGGGGGCATAACTATGGCTACACCTTC
cdr3_length: 16
d_call: TRBD1
j_call: TRBJ1-2
clone_size: -
v_call: TRBV9

cdr3_aa: CASSALSRGQETQYF
cdr3_nt: TGTGCCAGCAGCGCCCTTAGCCGCGGACAAGAGACCCAGTACTTC
cdr3_length: 15
d_call: -
j_call: TRBJ2-5
clone_size: -
v_call: TRBV3-1/TRBV3-2

cdr3_aa: CASSSTGERTEAFF
cdr3_nt: TGTGCCAGCAGTTCAACAGGGGAACGGACTGAAGCTTTCTTT
cdr3_length: 14
d_call: TRBD1
j_call: TRBJ1-1
clone_size: -
v_call: TRBV28

cdr3_aa: CSVTGTGITEAFF
cdr3_nt: TGCAGCGTCACCGGGACAGGGATTACTGAAGCTTTCTTT
cdr3_length: 13
d_call: TRBD1
j_call: TRBJ1-1
clone_size: -
v_call: TRBV29-1

cdr3_aa: CATSRAQKSSYEQYF
cdr3_nt: TGTGCCACCAGCAGAGCCCAGAAAAGCTCCTACGAGCAGTACTTC
cdr3_length: 15
d_call: -
j_call: TRBJ2-7
clone_size: -
v_call: TRBV15

cdr3_aa: CASSQPPGGVDEQYF
cdr3_nt: TGCGCCAGCAGCCAGCCACCGGGAGGGGTGGACGAGCAGTACTTC
cdr3_length: 15
d_call: TRBD2
j_call: TRBJ2-7
clone_size: -
v_call: TRBV4-1

cdr3_aa: CASSPTSGSSYNEQFF
cdr3_nt: TGTGCCAGCAGCCCGACTAGCGGCAGCTCCTACAATGAGCAGTTCTTC
cdr3_length: 16
d_call: TRBD2
j_call: TRBJ2-1
clone_size: -
v_call: TRBV7-2

cdr3_aa: CASSQDRGRGNYGYTF
cdr3_nt: TGCGCCAGCAGCCAGGACAGGGGCAGAGGGAACTATGGCTACACCTTC
cdr3_length: 16
d_call: TRBD1
j_call: TRBJ1-2
clone_size: -
v_call: TRBV5-1

cdr3_aa: CASSSSGGPTDTQYF
cdr3_nt: TGTGCCAGCAGCTCTAGCGGGGGGCCCACAGATACGCAGTATTTT
cdr3_length: 15
d_call: TRBD2
j_call: TRBJ2-3
clone_size: -
v_call: TRBV11-2

cdr3_aa: CASSYRVTKTDTQYF
cdr3_nt: TGTGCCAGCAGTTACCGGGTCACTAAAACAGATACGCAGTATTTT
cdr3_length: 15
d_call: -
j_call: TRBJ2-3
clone_size: -
v_call: TRBV6-2/TRBV6-3

cdr3_aa: CASRRGRSTDTQYF
cdr3_nt: TGTGCCAGTAGAAGGGGCAGAAGCACAGATACGCAGTATTTT
cdr3_length: 14
d_call: -
j_call: TRBJ2-3
clone_size: -
v_call: TRBV19

cdr3_aa: CAWSVRGNQPQHF
cdr3_nt: TGTGCCTGGAGTGTTCGGGGAAATCAGCCCCAGCATTTT
cdr3_length: 13
d_call: -
j_call: TRBJ1-5
clone_size: -
v_call: TRBV30

cdr3_aa: CASSLMLVTGDTEAFF
cdr3_nt: TGTGCCAGCAGCTTAATGTTGGTGACAGGGGACACTGAAGCTTTCTTT
cdr3_length: 16
d_call: TRBD1
j_call: TRBJ1-1
clone_size: -
v_call: TRBV7-2

cdr3_aa: CASSDFGDTQYF
cdr3_nt: TGTGCCAGCAGCGATTTCGGAGATACGCAGTATTTT
cdr3_length: 12
d_call: -
j_call: TRBJ2-3
clone_size: -
v_call: TRBV9

cdr3_aa: CASSSRTSTYEQYF
cdr3_nt: TGTGCCAGCAGCTCTCGGACTAGCACCTACGAGCAGTACTTC
cdr3_length: 14
d_call: TRBD2
j_call: TRBJ2-7
clone_size: -
v_call: TRBV5-6

cdr3_aa: CASSGDLLRNTEAFF
cdr3_nt: TGTGCCAGCAGTGGGGACTTACTCAGGAACACTGAAGCTTTCTTT
cdr3_length: 15
d_call: -
j_call: TRBJ1-1
clone_size: -
v_call: TRBV6-7

cdr3_aa: CASSLGGSRGEQYF
cdr3_nt: TGTGCCAGCAGCTTAGGAGGTAGCCGCGGCGAGCAGTACTTC
cdr3_length: 14
d_call: -
j_call: TRBJ2-7
clone_size: -
v_call: TRBV7-2

cdr3_aa: CASSLVAGTEAFF
cdr3_nt: TGTGCCAGCAGCTTAGTAGCAGGGACTGAAGCTTTCTTT
cdr3_length: 13
d_call: -
j_call: TRBJ1-1
clone_size: -
v_call: TRBV7-6

cdr3_aa: CASSVRVFDTEAFF
cdr3_nt: TGTGCCAGCAGCGTCAGGGTTTTTGACACTGAAGCTTTCTTT
cdr3_length: 14
d_call: -
j_call: TRBJ1-1
clone_size: -
v_call: TRBV9

cdr3_aa: CASSLGTGMSYYGYTF
cdr3_nt: TGTGCCAGCAGCTTAGGGACAGGGATGAGTTACTATGGCTACACCTTC
cdr3_length: 16
d_call: TRBD1
j_call: TRBJ1-2
clone_size: -
v_call: TRBV11-2

cdr3_aa: CASRYGSGLSYQPQHF
cdr3_nt: TGTGCCAGCAGGTATGGGTCAGGACTCTCCTATCAGCCCCAGCATTTT
cdr3_length: 16
d_call: -
j_call: TRBJ1-5
clone_size: -
v_call: TRBV2

cdr3_aa: CASSRSGLAGGLGEQYF
cdr3_nt: TGTGCCAGCAGTAGATCAGGACTAGCGGGGGGGCTCGGCGAGCAGTACTTC
cdr3_length: 17
d_call: TRBD2
j_call: TRBJ2-7
clone_size: -
v_call: TRBV6-6

cdr3_aa: CASSQWTGGGYGYTF
cdr3_nt: TGTGCCAGCAGCCAATGGACAGGGGGCGGCTATGGCTACACCTTC
cdr3_length: 15
d_call: TRBD1
j_call: TRBJ1-2
clone_size: -
v_call: TRBV11-2

cdr3_aa: CASSFWDRDGYTF
cdr3_nt: TGTGCCAGCAGCTTCTGGGACAGGGATGGCTACACCTTC
cdr3_length: 13
d_call: TRBD1
j_call: TRBJ1-2
clone_size: -
v_call: TRBV5-6

cdr3_aa: CASSQIGGTDTQYF
cdr3_nt: TGTGCCAGCAGCCAAATCGGTGGTACAGATACGCAGTATTTT
cdr3_length: 14
d_call: -
j_call: TRBJ2-3
clone_size: -
v_call: TRBV6-4

cdr3_aa: CASSYRGTSLETQYF
cdr3_nt: TGTGCCAGCAGTTACCGAGGGACTAGTCTAGAGACCCAGTACTTC
cdr3_length: 15
d_call: TRBD2
j_call: TRBJ2-5
clone_size: -
v_call: TRBV6-2/TRBV6-3

cdr3_aa: CASSYGRGGLGEQFF
cdr3_nt: TGTGCCAGCAGTTACGGGCGGGGGGGCCTTGGCGAGCAGTTCTTC
cdr3_length: 15
d_call: TRBD2
j_call: TRBJ2-1
clone_size: -
v_call: TRBV6-5